A single sample is the source of the 8 T cell receptor beta chains below, sequenced in a study of control samples from healthy donors and cancer patients. Sequencing used immunoSEQ multiplex PCR; TCRdb keeps in-frame clones, though not all of them. The sample has 130,000 or so clones, approximately 92% seen once; the top ten hold less than 7%. The sequenced sample consisted of blood. The receptors here all came from a man between 18 and 29 years old in good health.

The chain links TRBV30 to TRBJ2-1; 8 bases agree with TRBD2. Trimming took 1 base from V and 9 from J; bases not matched to a gene: 2. The germline gives CDR1 GTSNPN, CDR2 SVGIG (reference sequence). This CDR3 is 12 amino acids long. CDR3 sequence: CAWSDGGAEQFF. CDR3 coding DNA: TGTGCCTGGAGTGACGGGGGGGCTGAGCAGTTCTTC.

This chain uses TRBV7-9 with TRBJ2-7, with unresolved D. The V and J ends lost 4 bases and 2 bases respectively, with 6 bases between them. Germline lookup yields CDR1 SEHNR and CDR2 FQNEAQ (reference sequence). CDR3 length: 12 residues. The CDR3 sequence: CASSYIPYEQYF. The DNA for the CDR3 is TGTGCCAGCAGCTATATCCCCTACGAGCAGTACTTC.

The V call is TRBV5-4, the J call TRBJ1-2, with D hard to call. V dropped 2 bases and J dropped 8 bases, with 10 bases sitting between them. Per germline, CDR1 SGHNT and CDR2 YYREEE (reference sequence). CDR3 length: 12 amino acids. The CDR3 reads CASSFIGQGYTF. CDR3 coding DNA: TGTGCCAGCAGCTTTATTGGGCAAGGCTACACCTTC.

The chain couples TRBV6-5 to TRBJ2-3; D may be TRBD2 (7 bases). CDR3 length: 15 residues. Germline CDR1 reads MNHEY; CDR2 reads SVGAGI. Trimming pared 7 bases from V and 5 bases from J, leaving 19 bases between. This CDR3 reads CASTAERGGLDTQYF. The CDR3 DNA is TGTGCCAGCACAGCAGAAAGGGGGGGACTAGATACGCAGTATTTT.

This clone came up many times. The V call is TRBV27, the J call TRBJ2-3; 8 nucleotides match TRBD2. The germline V gene has CDR1 MNHEY and CDR2 SMNVEV (reference sequence). With V trimmed by 7 bases and J by 0 bases, 9 bases remained unmatched. The CDR3 sequence is 16 residues long. CDR3 sequence (DNA): TGTGCCAGCATACCCAATAGCGGGATGAGCACAGATACGCAGTATTTT. Its protein is CASIPNSGMSTDTQYF.

V is TRBV9 and J is TRBJ1-5; TRBD1 is a possible D gene (6 bases). Per germline, CDR1 SGDLS and CDR2 YYNGEE. With 7 bases removed from V and 4 bases from J, the gap between germline ends came to 15 bases. CDR3 length: 14 residues. The CDR3 region has the DNA TGTGCCAGCCACAGAGGGGGGTCTAATCAGCCCCAGCATTTT. Amino acid sequence: CASHRGGSNQPQHF.

Remarks on this clone: Other nucleotide sequences in the sample specify the same CDR3. The rearrangement uses TRBV11-3 and TRBJ2-3; no firm D call. This CDR3 spans 13 amino acids. The V end was cut by 0 bases, the J end by 5 bases, with 6 bases between. Germline assignment: CDR1 SGHNT and CDR2 YENEEA. The CDR3 reads CASSLDPLDTQYF. CDR3 sequence (DNA): TGTGCCAGCAGCTTAGATCCGCTAGATACGCAGTATTTT.

The J gene is TRBJ2-4, the V gene TRBV2, with 11 bases aligning to TRBD1. Germline values: CDR1 SNHLY, CDR2 FYNNEI. There are 17 residues in the CDR3. J gave up 1 base and V 4 bases, and 6 bases lay outside the gene matches. The CDR3 here is CASSAGQGATAKNIQYF. CDR3 DNA sequence: TGTGCCAGCAGTGCCGGACAGGGGGCGACCGCCAAAAACATTCAGTACTTC.